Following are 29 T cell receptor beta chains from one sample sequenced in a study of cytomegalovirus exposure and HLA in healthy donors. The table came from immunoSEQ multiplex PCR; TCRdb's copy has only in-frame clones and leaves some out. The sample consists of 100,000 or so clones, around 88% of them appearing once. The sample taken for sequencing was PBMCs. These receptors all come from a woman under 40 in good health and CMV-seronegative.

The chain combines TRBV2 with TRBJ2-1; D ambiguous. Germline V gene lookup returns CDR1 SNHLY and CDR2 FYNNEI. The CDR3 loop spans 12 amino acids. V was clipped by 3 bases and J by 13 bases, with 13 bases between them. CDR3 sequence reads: CASSDEVLRQFF. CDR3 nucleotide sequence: TGTGCCAGCAGTGATGAGGTCCTGAGACAGTTCTTC.

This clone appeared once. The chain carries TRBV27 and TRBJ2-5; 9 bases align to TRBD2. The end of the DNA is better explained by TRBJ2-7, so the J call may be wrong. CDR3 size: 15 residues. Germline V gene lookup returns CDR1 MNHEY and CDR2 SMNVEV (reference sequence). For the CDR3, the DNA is TGTGCCAGCAGTTTACGCGGACTAGCGACCCACGAGCAGTACTTC. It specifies CASSLRGLATHEQYF.

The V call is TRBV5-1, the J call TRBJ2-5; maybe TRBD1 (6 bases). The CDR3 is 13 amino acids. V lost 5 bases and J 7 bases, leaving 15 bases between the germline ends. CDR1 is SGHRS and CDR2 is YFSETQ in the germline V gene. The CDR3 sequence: CASRGDTEGTQYF. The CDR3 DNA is TGCGCCAGCAGAGGGGACACAGAAGGGACCCAGTACTTC.

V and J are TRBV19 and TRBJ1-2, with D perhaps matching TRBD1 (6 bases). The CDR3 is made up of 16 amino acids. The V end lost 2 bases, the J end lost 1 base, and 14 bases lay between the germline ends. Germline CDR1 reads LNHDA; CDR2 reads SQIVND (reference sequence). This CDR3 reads CASSIFSPQGNYGYTF. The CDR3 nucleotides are TGTGCCAGTAGTATATTCTCCCCACAGGGTAACTATGGCTACACCTTC. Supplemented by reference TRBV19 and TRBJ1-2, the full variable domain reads DGGITQSPKYLFRKEGQNVTLSCEQNLNHDAMYWYRQDPGQGLRLIYYSQIVNDFQKGDIAEGYSVSREKKESFPLTVTSAQKNPTAFYLCASSIFSPQGNYGYTFGSGTRLTVV.

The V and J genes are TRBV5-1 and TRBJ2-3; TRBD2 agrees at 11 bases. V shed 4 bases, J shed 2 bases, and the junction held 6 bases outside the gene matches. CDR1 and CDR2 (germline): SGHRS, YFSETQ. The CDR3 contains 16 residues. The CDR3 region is CASSAASGGNTDTQYF. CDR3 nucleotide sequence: TGCGCCAGCAGCGCTGCTAGCGGGGGGAACACAGATACGCAGTATTTT.

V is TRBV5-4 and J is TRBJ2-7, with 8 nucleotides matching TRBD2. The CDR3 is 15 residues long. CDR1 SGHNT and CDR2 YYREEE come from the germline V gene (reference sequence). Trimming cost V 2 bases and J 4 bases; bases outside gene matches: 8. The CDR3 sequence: CASSLAAGDIYEQYF. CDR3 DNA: TGTGCCAGCAGCTTAGCAGCGGGAGACATTTACGAGCAGTACTTC.

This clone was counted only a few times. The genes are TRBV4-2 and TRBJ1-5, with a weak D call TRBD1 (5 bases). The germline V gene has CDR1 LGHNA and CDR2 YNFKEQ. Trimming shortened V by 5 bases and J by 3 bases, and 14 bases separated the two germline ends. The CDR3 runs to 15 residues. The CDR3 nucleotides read TGTGCCAGCAGCAAAACCGGGACTGACAATCAGCCCCAGCATTTT. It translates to CASSKTGTDNQPQHF.

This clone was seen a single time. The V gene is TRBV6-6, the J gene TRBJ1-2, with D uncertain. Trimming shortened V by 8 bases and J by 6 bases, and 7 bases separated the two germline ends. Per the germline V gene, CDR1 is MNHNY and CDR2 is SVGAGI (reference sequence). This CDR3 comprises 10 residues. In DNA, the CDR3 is TGTGCCAGCCGGTTCGATGGCTACACCTTC. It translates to CASRFDGYTF.

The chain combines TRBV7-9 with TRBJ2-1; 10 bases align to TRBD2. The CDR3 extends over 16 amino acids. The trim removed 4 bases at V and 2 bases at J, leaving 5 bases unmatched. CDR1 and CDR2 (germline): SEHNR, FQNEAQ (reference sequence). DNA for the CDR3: TGTGCCAGCAGCTCCAGTCTAGCGGGGGCCTACAATGAGCAGTTCTTC. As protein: CASSSSLAGAYNEQFF.

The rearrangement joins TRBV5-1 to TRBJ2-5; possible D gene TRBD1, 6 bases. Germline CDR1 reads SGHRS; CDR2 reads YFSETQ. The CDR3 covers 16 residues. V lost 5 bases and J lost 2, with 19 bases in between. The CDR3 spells CASSFAGTSGQETQYF. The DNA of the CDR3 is TGCGCCAGCAGTTTCGCCGGGACATCCGGGCAAGAGACCCAGTACTTC.

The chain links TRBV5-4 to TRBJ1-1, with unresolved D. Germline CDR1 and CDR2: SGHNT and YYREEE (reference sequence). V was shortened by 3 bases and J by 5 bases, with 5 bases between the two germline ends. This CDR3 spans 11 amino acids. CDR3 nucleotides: TGTGCCAGCAGCTCGGAGACTGAAGCTTTCTTT. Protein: CASSSETEAFF.

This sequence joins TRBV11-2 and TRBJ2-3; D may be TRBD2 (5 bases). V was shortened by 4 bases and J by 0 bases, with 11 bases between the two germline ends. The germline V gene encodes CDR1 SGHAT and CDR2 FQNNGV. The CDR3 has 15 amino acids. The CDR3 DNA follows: TGTGCCAGCAGCTCCGGGATAACTAGCACAGATACGCAGTATTTT. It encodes CASSSGITSTDTQYF.

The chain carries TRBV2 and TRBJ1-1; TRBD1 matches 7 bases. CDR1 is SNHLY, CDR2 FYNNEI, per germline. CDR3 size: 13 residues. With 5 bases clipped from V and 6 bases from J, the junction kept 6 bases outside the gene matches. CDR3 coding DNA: TGTGCCAGCAGTAGTGACAGGGACGCTGAAGCTTTCTTT. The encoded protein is CASSSDRDAEAFF.

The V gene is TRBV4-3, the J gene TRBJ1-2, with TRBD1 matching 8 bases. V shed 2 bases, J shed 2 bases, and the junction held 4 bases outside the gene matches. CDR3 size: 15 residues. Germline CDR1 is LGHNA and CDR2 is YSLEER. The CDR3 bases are TGCGCCAGCAGCCAACGACAGGGGAAAAACTATGGCTACACCTTC. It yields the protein CASSQRQGKNYGYTF.

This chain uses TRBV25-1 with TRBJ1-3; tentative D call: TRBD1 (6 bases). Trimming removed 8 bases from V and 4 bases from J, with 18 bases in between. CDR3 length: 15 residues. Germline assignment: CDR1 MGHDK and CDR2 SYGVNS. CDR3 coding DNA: TGTGCCAGCGCTACTGGCGGGGGCCACGGAAACACCATATATTTT. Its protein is CASATGGGHGNTIYF.

The CDR3 nucleotides are TGTGCCAGCAGCCCTGGGACAGCCCTAAACTATGGCTACACCTTC. It specifies CASSPGTALNYGYTF. The chain uses TRBV7-3 and TRBJ1-2, with 7 bases matching TRBD1. The V gene's germline CDR1 is SGHTA and CDR2 FQGTGA. The CDR3 is 15 amino acids. The V gene end was trimmed by 5 bases and the J gene end by 2 bases; junction bases not matched to a gene: 8.

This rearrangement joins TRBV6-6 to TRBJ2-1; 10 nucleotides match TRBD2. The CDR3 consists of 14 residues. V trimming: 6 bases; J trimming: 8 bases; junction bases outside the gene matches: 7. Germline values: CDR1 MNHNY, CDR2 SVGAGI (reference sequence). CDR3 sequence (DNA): TGTGCCAGCAGGAGAGCGGGGGGGCGTGATGAGCAGTTCTTC. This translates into CASRRAGGRDEQFF.

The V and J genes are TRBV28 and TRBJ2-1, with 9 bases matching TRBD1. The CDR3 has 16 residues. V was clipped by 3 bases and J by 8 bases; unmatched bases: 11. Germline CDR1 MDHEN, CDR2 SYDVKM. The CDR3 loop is CASSFTGGQGGDEQFF. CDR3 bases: TGTGCCAGCAGTTTCACAGGGGGCCAAGGGGGAGATGAGCAGTTCTTC.

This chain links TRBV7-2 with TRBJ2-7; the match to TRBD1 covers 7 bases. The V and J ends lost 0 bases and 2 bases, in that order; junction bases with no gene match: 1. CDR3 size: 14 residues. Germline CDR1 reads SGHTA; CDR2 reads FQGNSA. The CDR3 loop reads CASSLAGTAYEQYF. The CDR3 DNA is TGTGCCAGCAGCTTAGCCGGGACAGCCTACGAGCAGTACTTC. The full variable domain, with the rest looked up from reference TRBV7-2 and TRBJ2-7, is GAGVSQSPSNKVTEKGKDVELRCDPISGHTALYWYRQSLGQGLEFLIYFQGNSAPDKSGLPSDRFSAERTGGSVSTLTIQRTQQEDSAVYLCASSLAGTAYEQYFGPGTRLTVT.

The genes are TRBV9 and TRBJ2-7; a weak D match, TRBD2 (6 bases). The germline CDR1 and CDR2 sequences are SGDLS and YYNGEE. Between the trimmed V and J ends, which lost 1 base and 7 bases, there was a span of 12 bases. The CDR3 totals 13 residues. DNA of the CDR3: TGTGCCAGCAGCGTATTTAACGGAGGGGAGCAGTACTTC. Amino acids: CASSVFNGGEQYF.

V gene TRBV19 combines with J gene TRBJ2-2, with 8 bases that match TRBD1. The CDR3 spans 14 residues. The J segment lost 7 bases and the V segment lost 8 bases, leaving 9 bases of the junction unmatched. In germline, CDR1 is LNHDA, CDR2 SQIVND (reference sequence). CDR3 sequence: CASSTRGLGGELFF. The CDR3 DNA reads TGTGCCAGTTCAACCAGGGGGCTCGGCGGGGAGCTGTTTTTT.

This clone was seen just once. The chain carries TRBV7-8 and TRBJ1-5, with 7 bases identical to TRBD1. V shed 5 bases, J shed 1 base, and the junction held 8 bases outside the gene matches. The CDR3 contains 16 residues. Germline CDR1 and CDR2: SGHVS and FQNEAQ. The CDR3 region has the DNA TGTGCCAGCAGCCCACGGGGACAGATAAGCAATCAGCCCCAGCATTTT. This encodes CASSPRGQISNQPQHF.

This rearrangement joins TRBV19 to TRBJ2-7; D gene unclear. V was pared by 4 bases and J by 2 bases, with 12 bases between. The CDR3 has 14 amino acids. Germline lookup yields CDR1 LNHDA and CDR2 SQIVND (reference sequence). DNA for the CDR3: TGTGCCAGTAGTAAAGCTAGGCCCCCCTACGAGCAGTACTTC. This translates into CASSKARPPYEQYF.

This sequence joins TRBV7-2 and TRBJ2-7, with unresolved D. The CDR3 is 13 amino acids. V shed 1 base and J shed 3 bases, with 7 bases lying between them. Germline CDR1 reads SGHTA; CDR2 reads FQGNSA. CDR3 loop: CASSLGRSYEQYF. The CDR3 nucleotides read TGTGCCAGCAGCTTAGGGAGAAGCTACGAGCAGTACTTC.

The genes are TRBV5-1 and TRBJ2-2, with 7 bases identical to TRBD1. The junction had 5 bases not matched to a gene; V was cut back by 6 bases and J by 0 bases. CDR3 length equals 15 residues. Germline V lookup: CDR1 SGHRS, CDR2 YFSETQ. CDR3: CASNPDRANTGELFF. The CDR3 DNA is TGCGCCAGCAACCCTGACAGGGCGAACACCGGGGAGCTGTTTTTT.

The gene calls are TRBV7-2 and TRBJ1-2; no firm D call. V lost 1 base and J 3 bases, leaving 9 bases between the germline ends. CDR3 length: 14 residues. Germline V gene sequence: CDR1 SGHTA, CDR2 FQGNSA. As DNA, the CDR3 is TGTGCCAGCAGCTTAGACACAGAGCACTATGGCTACACCTTC. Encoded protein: CASSLDTEHYGYTF.

The CDR3 protein is CASSPWGANSGNTIYF. For the CDR3, the DNA is TGCGCCAGCAGCCCCTGGGGCGCCAACTCTGGAAACACCATATATTTT. The chain has TRBV5-1 and TRBJ1-3; TRBD1 is a possible D gene (5 bases). There are 16 residues in the CDR3. V dropped 4 bases and J dropped 0 bases, with 14 bases sitting between them. Looked up from germline, CDR1 is SGHRS and CDR2 is YFSETQ.

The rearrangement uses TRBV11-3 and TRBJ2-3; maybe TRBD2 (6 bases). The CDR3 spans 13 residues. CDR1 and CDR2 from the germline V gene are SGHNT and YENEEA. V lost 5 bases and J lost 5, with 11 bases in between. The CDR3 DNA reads TGTGCCAGCAGCGGGATTAGCGGAGATACGCAGTATTTT. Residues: CASSGISGDTQYF. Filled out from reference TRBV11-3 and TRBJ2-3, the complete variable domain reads EAGVVQSPRYKIIEKKQPVAFWCNPISGHNTLYWYLQNLGQGPELLIRYENEEAVDDSQLPKDRFSAERLKGVDSTLKIQPAELGDSAVYLCASSGISGDTQYFGPGTRLTVL.

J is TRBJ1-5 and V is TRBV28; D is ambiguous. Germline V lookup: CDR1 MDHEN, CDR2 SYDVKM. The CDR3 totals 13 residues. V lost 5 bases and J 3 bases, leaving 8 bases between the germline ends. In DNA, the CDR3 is TGTGCCAGCAGTAGAGGGAACAATCAGCCCCAGCATTTT. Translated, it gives CASSRGNNQPQHF. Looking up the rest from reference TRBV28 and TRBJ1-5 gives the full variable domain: DVKVTQSSRYLVKRTGEKVFLECVQDMDHENMFWYRQDPGLGLRLIYFSYDVKMKEKGDIPEGYSVSREKKERFSLILESASTNQTSMYLCASSRGNNQPQHFGDGTRLSIL.